This is a list of T cell receptor beta chains from one sample in a study of blood T cell repertoires in COVID-19. Data came from immunoSEQ multiplex PCR; TCRdb stores just in-frame clones and leaves some out. The repertoire has 250,000 to 400,000 clones, about nine tenths of them found once; the top ten carry over 4%. The source material was PBMCs or T cells enriched from blood (not recorded which). The receptors come from a man aged 55 to 70 who had recovered from COVID-19. Both conserved end residues are part of each CDR3. A D gene is named only where the DNA matches it firmly. The size field is filled for only some rows; it gives once, few, many or a size class.

j_call: TRBJ2-2; clone_size: -; v_call: TRBV7-6; d_call: TRBD2; cdr3_nt: TGTGCCAGCAGCTTGGGACTAGCGGGAGCGGCCGGGGAGCTGTTTTTT; cdr3_aa: CASSLGLAGAAGELFF
j_call: TRBJ2-4; clone_size: -; v_call: TRBV27; d_call: TRBD1; cdr3_nt: TGTGCCAGCAGACTCAAATCCGGGACAGGAGCCAAAAACATTCAGTACTTC; cdr3_aa: CASRLKSGTGAKNIQYF
j_call: TRBJ2-1; clone_size: -; v_call: TRBV19; d_call: TRBD2; cdr3_nt: TGTGCCAGTAGTATAGCTAGCGGGGTAAATGAGCAGTTCTTC; cdr3_aa: CASSIASGVNEQFF
j_call: TRBJ1-5; clone_size: -; v_call: TRBV24-1; d_call: -; cdr3_nt: TGTGCCACCAGTGACGCAACAGGGTATCAGCCCCAGCATTTT; cdr3_aa: CATSDATGYQPQHF
j_call: TRBJ1-6; clone_size: -; v_call: TRBV4-1; d_call: TRBD1; cdr3_nt: TGCGCCAGCAGCCTGCAGGGACAGGGTAATTCACCCCTCCACTTT; cdr3_aa: CASSLQGQGNSPLHF
j_call: TRBJ1-6; clone_size: -; v_call: TRBV5-4; d_call: TRBD1; cdr3_nt: TGTGCCAGCAGCTTGGAAGGGGGGACAGGGATAACACCCCTCCACTTT; cdr3_aa: CASSLEGGTGITPLHF
j_call: TRBJ1-6; clone_size: -; v_call: TRBV9; d_call: -; cdr3_nt: TGTGCCAGCAGCGTAGCTGCAGGATATAATTCACCCCTCCACTTT; cdr3_aa: CASSVAAGYNSPLHF
j_call: TRBJ1-5; clone_size: -; v_call: TRBV5-8; d_call: -; cdr3_nt: TGTGCCAGCAGCTTGGACACCAATAATCAGCCCCAGCATTTT; cdr3_aa: CASSLDTNNQPQHF
j_call: TRBJ2-2; clone_size: -; v_call: TRBV5-8; d_call: TRBD1; cdr3_nt: TGTGCCAGCAGCTCTGGACAGGGGGGCCAGAGGGTGTTTTTT; cdr3_aa: CASSSGQGGQRVFF
j_call: TRBJ2-7; clone_size: once; v_call: TRBV6-5; d_call: -; cdr3_nt: TGTGCCAGCAGGAGGACAAACGAGCAGTACTTC; cdr3_aa: CASRRTNEQYF
j_call: TRBJ2-3; clone_size: -; v_call: TRBV28; d_call: -; cdr3_nt: TGTGCCAGCAGTTTACTAGCGCTTGATACGCAGTATTTT; cdr3_aa: CASSLLALDTQYF